There are a few counts of the clone carrying this T cell receptor (beta chain). What it binds is unknown. The data derive from a study of cytomegalovirus exposure and HLA in healthy donors. Across the study: As an earlier analysis found, around 170 million T cells yielded 100 million to 130 million unique TCR beta sequences. Whole-study findings and limits: According to an earlier analysis, most TCR beta V segments yielded productive rearrangements about 87% or about 30% of the time. It is likely that the observed cluster of highly shared sequence variants was a sequencing artifact.

Unmatched junction bases numbered 3, after V lost 7 bases and J lost 2 bases. Germline values: CDR1 SGHNT, CDR2 YYREEE (reference sequence). The CDR3 is 13 amino acids. Researchers ran the PCR with 60 Vbeta and 13 Jbeta primers. The table came from immunoSEQ multiplex PCR; TCRdb's copy has only in-frame clones and leaves some out. The sample carries roughly 130,000 clones, around 70% recorded once. The sequenced sample was PBMCs. The source of this sequence is a middle-aged woman in good health and CMV-seropositive. This chain joins TRBV5-4 and TRBJ2-3; 8 bases are a match to TRBD1. CDR3 DNA: TGTGCCAGCTCGACAGGGGACACAGATACGCAGTATTTT. Its translation: CASSTGDTDTQYF.